This T cell receptor (beta chain) comes out of a study of blood T cell repertoires in COVID-19. Study details: Both acute and convalescent COVID-19 samples were obtained from the United States, Italy and Spain. In each case, the material was cDNA or gDNA derived from T cells, B-cell-depleted T cells, or PBMCs.

In the authors' workflow: Reference gene primer amplification in the assay estimated nucleated cell counts. The data were produced by immunoSEQ multiplex PCR, yet TCRdb's version contains in-frame clones alone and is incomplete. The DNA gave D and trimming, while V, J and clone size come from that table. The data hold a few hundred thousand clones, with roughly four fifths observed a single time. The CDR3 sequence is 13 residues long. CDR1 LNHNV and CDR2 YYDKDF come from the germline V gene (reference sequence). The trim removed 7 bases at V and 4 bases at J, leaving 6 bases unmatched. The clonotype originates from a young woman with acute or convalescent COVID-19. Sample: peripheral blood. V gene TRBV15 combines with J gene TRBJ2-7; 8 bases line up with TRBD2. The CDR3 nucleotides are TGTGCCACCAAAGCGGGAGACAAATACGAGCAGTACTTC. This translates into CATKAGDKYEQYF.